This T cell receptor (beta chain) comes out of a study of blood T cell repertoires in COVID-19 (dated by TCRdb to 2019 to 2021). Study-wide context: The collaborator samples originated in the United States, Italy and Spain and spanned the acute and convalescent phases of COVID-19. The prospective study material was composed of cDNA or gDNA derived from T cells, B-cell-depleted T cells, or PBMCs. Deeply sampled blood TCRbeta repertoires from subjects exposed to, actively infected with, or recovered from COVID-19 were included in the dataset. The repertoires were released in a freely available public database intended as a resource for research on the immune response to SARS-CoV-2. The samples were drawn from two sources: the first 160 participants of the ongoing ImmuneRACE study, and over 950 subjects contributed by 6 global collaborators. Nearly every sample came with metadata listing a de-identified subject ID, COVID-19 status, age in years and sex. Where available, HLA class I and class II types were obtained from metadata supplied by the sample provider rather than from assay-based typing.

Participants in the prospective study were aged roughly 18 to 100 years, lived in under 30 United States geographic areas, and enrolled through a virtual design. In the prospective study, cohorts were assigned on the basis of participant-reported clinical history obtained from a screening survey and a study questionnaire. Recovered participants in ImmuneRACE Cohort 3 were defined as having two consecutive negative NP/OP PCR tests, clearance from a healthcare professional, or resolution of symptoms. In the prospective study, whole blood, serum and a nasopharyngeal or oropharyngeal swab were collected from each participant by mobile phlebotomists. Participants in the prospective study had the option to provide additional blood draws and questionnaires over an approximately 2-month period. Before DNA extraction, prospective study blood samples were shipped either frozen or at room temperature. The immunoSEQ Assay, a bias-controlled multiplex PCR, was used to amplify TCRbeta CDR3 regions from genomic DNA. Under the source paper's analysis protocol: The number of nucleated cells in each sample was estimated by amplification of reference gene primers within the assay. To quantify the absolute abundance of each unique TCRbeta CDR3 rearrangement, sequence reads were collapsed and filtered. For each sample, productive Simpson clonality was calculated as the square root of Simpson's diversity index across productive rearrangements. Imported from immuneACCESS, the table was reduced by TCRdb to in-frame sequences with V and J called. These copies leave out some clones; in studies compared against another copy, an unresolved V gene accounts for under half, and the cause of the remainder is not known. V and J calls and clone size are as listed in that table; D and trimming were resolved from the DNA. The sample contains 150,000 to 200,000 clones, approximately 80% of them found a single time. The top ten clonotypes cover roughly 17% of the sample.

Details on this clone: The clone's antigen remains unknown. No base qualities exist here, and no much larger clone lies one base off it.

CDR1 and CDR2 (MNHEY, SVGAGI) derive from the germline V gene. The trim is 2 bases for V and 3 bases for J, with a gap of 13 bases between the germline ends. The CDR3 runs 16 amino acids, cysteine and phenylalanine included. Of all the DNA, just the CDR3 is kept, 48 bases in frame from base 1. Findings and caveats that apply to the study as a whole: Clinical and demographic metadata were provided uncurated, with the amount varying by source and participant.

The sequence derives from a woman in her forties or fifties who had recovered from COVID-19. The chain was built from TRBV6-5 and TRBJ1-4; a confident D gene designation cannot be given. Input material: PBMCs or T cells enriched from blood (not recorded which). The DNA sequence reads TGTGCCAGCAGTTACGGTGCCCGGTCATCTAATGAAAAACTGTTTTTT. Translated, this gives CASSYGARSSNEKLFF.